These 20 T cell receptor beta chains share one sample of origin, sequenced in a study of shared clonotypes between healthy human individuals (TCRdb year 2020). The library relied on the immunoSEQ multiplex PCR assay. TCRdb stores this immuneACCESS table with in-frame sequences only. Part of the clones is absent; in the studies checked, under half of the shortfall reflects unresolved V genes, and no reason is known for the rest. In this sample the table shows about 480,000 clones, roughly 78% of which occur a single time. Jointly, the top ten make up 10% to 15% of the sample. The specimen was PBMCs. Every receptor here comes from a woman aged 40 to 49 in good health. Some clones in this sample may be carry-over from other donors' samples.

The rearrangement joins TRBV28 to TRBJ2-5; possibly TRBD1 for D (5 bases). V shed 5 bases and J shed 3 bases, with 13 bases lying between them. In germline, CDR1 is MDHEN, CDR2 SYDVKM. The CDR3 has 14 amino acids. The CDR3 coding sequence is TGTGCCAGCAGTGACAGCCTGACAAAAGAGACCCAGTACTTC. This gives the protein CASSDSLTKETQYF.

This clone has only one observation. This chain joins TRBV9 and TRBJ1-5; D not certain. This CDR3 spans 15 amino acids. Looked up from germline, CDR1 is SGDLS and CDR2 is YYNGEE. The germline V and J ends were trimmed by 0 bases and 2 bases, with 9 bases remaining between them. The CDR3 DNA follows: TGTGCCAGCAGCGTAGGGGGAAGGGGCAATCAGCCCCAGCATTTT. Protein product: CASSVGGRGNQPQHF.

In this sample, this clone turned up a few times. The chain is built from TRBV27 and TRBJ1-1; D perhaps matches TRBD1 (6 bases). V was trimmed by 4 bases and J by 4 bases, leaving 13 bases between them. Germline assignment: CDR1 MNHEY and CDR2 SMNVEV (reference sequence). The CDR3 extends over 14 amino acids. CDR3 protein: CASSSKIRGTEAFF. In DNA, the CDR3 is TGTGCCAGCAGTTCAAAGATCAGGGGCACTGAAGCTTTCTTT.

A note on this clone: The same CDR3 arises from other DNA sequences in this sample as well. V gene TRBV7-2 combines with J gene TRBJ2-7, with 7 nucleotides matching TRBD2. CDR3 length equals 13 residues. The germline V gene encodes CDR1 SGHTA and CDR2 FQGNSA. V lost 8 bases, J lost 2 bases, and 6 bases stayed unmatched. Written as DNA, the CDR3 is TGTGCCAGCCGGGCTAGCGGTACCTACGAGCAGTACTTC. This sequence encodes CASRASGTYEQYF.

DNA for the CDR3: TGTGCCAGTAGTATGGTGCGCGACAGGGGATTAAACACCGGGGAGCTGTTTTTT. Its translation is CASSMVRDRGLNTGELFF. The J gene is TRBJ2-2, the V gene TRBV19; TRBD1 matches 8 bases. CDR1 and CDR2 from the germline V gene are LNHDA and SQIVND (reference sequence). The CDR3 has 18 amino acids. The V and J ends lost 3 bases and 2 bases, in that order; junction bases with no gene match: 11.

The J gene is TRBJ2-2, the V gene TRBV7-9; TRBD1 aligns across 8 bases. Losses at the gene ends were 7 bases for V and 5 bases for J; bases not matched to a gene: 3. Germline lookup yields CDR1 SEHNR and CDR2 FQNEAQ (reference sequence). The CDR3 length is 13 residues. The CDR3 protein is CASKDRGTGELFF. The DNA for the CDR3 is TGTGCCAGCAAAGACAGGGGAACCGGGGAGCTGTTTTTT.

This clone was found a few times. The chain is built from TRBV5-1 and TRBJ2-2; TRBD1 matches at 8 bases. The V segment lost 0 bases and the J segment 3 bases; nucleotides outside the gene matches: 4. This CDR3 is built from 16 residues. The germline gives CDR1 SGHRS, CDR2 YFSETQ. CDR3 sequence reads: CASSLAGTGDTGELFF. The CDR3 region has the DNA TGCGCCAGCAGCTTGGCCGGGACAGGAGACACCGGGGAGCTGTTTTTT. The full variable domain, rest sourced from reference TRBV5-1 and TRBJ2-2, is KAGVTQTPRYLIKTRGQQVTLSCSPISGHRSVSWYQQTPGQGLQFLFEYFSETQRNKGNFPGRFSGRQFSNSRSEMNVSTLELGDSALYLCASSLAGTGDTGELFFGEGSRLTVL.

The chain combines TRBV7-9 with TRBJ1-5; D call uncertain. CDR1 is SEHNR and CDR2 is FQNEAQ in the germline V gene (reference sequence). CDR3 size: 14 residues. V was pared by 2 bases and J by 5 bases, with 10 bases between. This chain's CDR3 is CASSLFGDDQPQHF. Written as DNA, the CDR3 is TGTGCCAGCAGCTTATTCGGGGATGATCAGCCCCAGCATTTT.

The chain employs TRBV5-1 and TRBJ2-3; 8 bases align to TRBD2. Losses at the gene ends were 1 base for V and 6 bases for J; bases not matched to a gene: 7. This CDR3 has 15 residues. Germline V gene sequence: CDR1 SGHRS, CDR2 YFSETQ. CDR3 in DNA: TGCGCCAGCAGCTTGAGTGGACGGGAGGGGGATACGCAGTATTTT. It specifies CASSLSGREGDTQYF. The full variable domain, with the rest looked up from reference TRBV5-1 and TRBJ2-3, is KAGVTQTPRYLIKTRGQQVTLSCSPISGHRSVSWYQQTPGQGLQFLFEYFSETQRNKGNFPGRFSGRQFSNSRSEMNVSTLELGDSALYLCASSLSGREGDTQYFGPGTRLTVL.

The V call is TRBV29-1, the J call TRBJ2-1; D is unclear. Germline CDR1 and CDR2: SQVTM and ANQGSEA. The germline V and J ends were trimmed by 1 base and 4 bases, with 2 bases remaining between them. The CDR3 sequence is 11 residues long. For the CDR3, the DNA is TGCAGCGTTGAAGGATACAATGAGCAGTTCTTC. Its translation: CSVEGYNEQFF.

The chain employs TRBV5-1 and TRBJ2-3; no clear D gene. The V gene lost 5 bases and the J gene lost 6 bases, with 13 bases spanning the gap. CDR3 length: 13 residues. CDR1 is SGHRS, CDR2 YFSETQ, per germline. CDR3 amino acids: CASSHNSGDTQYF. In nucleotides, the CDR3 is TGCGCCAGCAGTCATAATTCTGGGGATACGCAGTATTTT. Together with reference TRBV5-1 and TRBJ2-3, the CDR3 gives the full variable domain: KAGVTQTPRYLIKTRGQQVTLSCSPISGHRSVSWYQQTPGQGLQFLFEYFSETQRNKGNFPGRFSGRQFSNSRSEMNVSTLELGDSALYLCASSHNSGDTQYFGPGTRLTVL.

V gene TRBV15 combines with J gene TRBJ2-6; the D gene is possibly TRBD2 (6 bases). V shed 2 bases and J shed 2 bases, with 10 bases lying between them. The CDR3 is 16 amino acids. Germline CDR1 and CDR2: LNHNV and YYDKDF (reference sequence). The CDR3 is CATSRPGSAGANVLTF. CDR3 nucleotide sequence: TGTGCCACCAGCAGACCCGGGAGTGCTGGGGCCAACGTCCTGACTTTC.

The rearrangement uses TRBV15 and TRBJ2-1, with TRBD2 identical over 7 bases. V was pared by 2 bases and J by 7 bases, with 11 bases of the junction left unmatched. The CDR3 has 16 amino acids. Germline assignment: CDR1 LNHNV and CDR2 YYDKDF (reference sequence). CDR3 loop: CATSRSHGLERNEQFF. CDR3 DNA sequence: TGTGCCACCAGCAGATCTCATGGACTAGAGCGGAATGAGCAGTTCTTC. The variable domain in full, with the rest retrieved from reference TRBV15 and TRBJ2-1, is DAMVIQNPRYQVTQFGKPVTLSCSQTLNHNVMYWYQQKSSQAPKLLFHYYDKDFNNEADTPDNFQSRRPNTSFCFLDIRSPGLGDTAMYLCATSRSHGLERNEQFFGPGTRLTVL.

The CDR3 loop is CATRQGAYNEQFF. In DNA, the CDR3 is TGTGCCACCCGACAGGGGGCCTACAATGAGCAGTTCTTC. The chain recombines TRBV19 with TRBJ2-1; TRBD1 aligns across 9 bases. The CDR3 runs 13 residues. The V and J ends lost 10 bases and 2 bases, in that order; junction bases with no gene match: 3. CDR1 LNHDA and CDR2 SQIVND come from the germline V gene (reference sequence).

This chain joins TRBV6-5 and TRBJ2-1, with D possibly being TRBD1 or TRBD2 (6 bases each). This CDR3 contains 14 residues. The germline V and J ends were trimmed by 6 bases and 4 bases, with 13 bases remaining between them. The germline V gene has CDR1 MNHEY and CDR2 SVGAGI. In DNA form, the CDR3 reads TGTGCCAGCAGCGAGGGGGGCGCATACAATGAGCAGTTCTTC. It specifies CASSEGGAYNEQFF.

The CDR3 DNA reads TGTGCCAGCAGCCCCGTTCTGAATACCGGGGAGCTGTTTTTT. This gives the protein CASSPVLNTGELFF. The chain has TRBV5-6 and TRBJ2-2; D unresolved. The CDR3 covers 14 residues. V lost 4 bases, J lost 5 bases, and 12 bases lay in between. Looked up from germline, CDR1 is SGHDT and CDR2 is YYEEEE.

The V and J genes are TRBV10-3 and TRBJ2-5, with TRBD2 matching over 9 bases. The DNA end lines up better with TRBJ2-7; the J call may be wrong. The CDR3 extends over 16 amino acids. Germline CDR1 is ENHRY and CDR2 is SYGVKD. Written as DNA, the CDR3 is TGTGCCATCAGTGAGCGAGGGGCTAGCGGGATTAACGAGCAGTACTTC. As protein: CAISERGASGINEQYF.

This clone was counted many times. The rearrangement links TRBV18 to TRBJ1-2; possible D gene TRBD1, 6 bases. CDR3 length equals 14 residues. Per germline, CDR1 KGHSH and CDR2 LQKENI. Trimming took off 2 bases at V and 8 bases at J, with 15 bases between the two ends. CDR3 amino acids: CASSPTPGAGGYTF. Here the CDR3 DNA reads TGTGCCAGCTCACCAACCCCAGGGGCAGGAGGCTACACCTTC.

This chain links TRBV20-1 with TRBJ2-7; 14 bases map to TRBD2. The V and J ends lost 7 bases and 9 bases, in that order; junction bases with no gene match: 2. This CDR3 has 11 amino acids. Germline values: CDR1 DFQATT, CDR2 SNEGSKA (reference sequence). The CDR3 DNA reads TGCAGTGGGACTAGCGGGAGGAGGCAGTACTTC. Residues: CSGTSGRRQYF.

This chain connects TRBV4-2 to TRBJ2-7; TRBD1 matches 9 bases. From germline, CDR1 is LGHNA and CDR2 YNFKEQ. V shed 1 base and J 5 bases; nucleotides not matched to a gene: 3. This CDR3 is built from 14 residues. For the CDR3, the DNA is TGTGCCAGCAGCCAAGGGACAGGGGTCCACGAGCAGTACTTC. It specifies CASSQGTGVHEQYF.